This T cell receptor (beta chain) came from a study of CD8+CD57+ T cells in acquired aplastic anemia. Looking at the study overall: The study obtained an average of roughly 2.9 ug of DNA from sorted CD4+ and CD8+ cells.

The study profiled TCR beta VDJ and CDR3 using genomic DNA as template. TCRdb fed the reads into MiXCR, producing one record per CDR3 protein. This table has more than 100,000 distinct CDR3 sequences, approximately 41% appearing once. In this sample, this clonotype turned up many times. The receptor was derived from a human donor in good health, serving as a control. The sequenced sample consisted of sorted CD4+, CD8+, or CD8+CD57+ T cells (not recorded which) from PBMCs.

The CDR3 DNA sequence: TGTGCCAGCAGCTTAATCGGGGGCCGGGACTATGGCTACACCTTC. Its protein is CASSLIGGRDYGYTF. The chain has TRBV11-3 and TRBJ1-2, with D possibly matching TRBD1 (6 bases). Germline CDR1 SGHNT, CDR2 YENEEA. V lost 2 bases, J lost 3 bases, and 13 bases lay in between. CDR3 length: 15 residues.